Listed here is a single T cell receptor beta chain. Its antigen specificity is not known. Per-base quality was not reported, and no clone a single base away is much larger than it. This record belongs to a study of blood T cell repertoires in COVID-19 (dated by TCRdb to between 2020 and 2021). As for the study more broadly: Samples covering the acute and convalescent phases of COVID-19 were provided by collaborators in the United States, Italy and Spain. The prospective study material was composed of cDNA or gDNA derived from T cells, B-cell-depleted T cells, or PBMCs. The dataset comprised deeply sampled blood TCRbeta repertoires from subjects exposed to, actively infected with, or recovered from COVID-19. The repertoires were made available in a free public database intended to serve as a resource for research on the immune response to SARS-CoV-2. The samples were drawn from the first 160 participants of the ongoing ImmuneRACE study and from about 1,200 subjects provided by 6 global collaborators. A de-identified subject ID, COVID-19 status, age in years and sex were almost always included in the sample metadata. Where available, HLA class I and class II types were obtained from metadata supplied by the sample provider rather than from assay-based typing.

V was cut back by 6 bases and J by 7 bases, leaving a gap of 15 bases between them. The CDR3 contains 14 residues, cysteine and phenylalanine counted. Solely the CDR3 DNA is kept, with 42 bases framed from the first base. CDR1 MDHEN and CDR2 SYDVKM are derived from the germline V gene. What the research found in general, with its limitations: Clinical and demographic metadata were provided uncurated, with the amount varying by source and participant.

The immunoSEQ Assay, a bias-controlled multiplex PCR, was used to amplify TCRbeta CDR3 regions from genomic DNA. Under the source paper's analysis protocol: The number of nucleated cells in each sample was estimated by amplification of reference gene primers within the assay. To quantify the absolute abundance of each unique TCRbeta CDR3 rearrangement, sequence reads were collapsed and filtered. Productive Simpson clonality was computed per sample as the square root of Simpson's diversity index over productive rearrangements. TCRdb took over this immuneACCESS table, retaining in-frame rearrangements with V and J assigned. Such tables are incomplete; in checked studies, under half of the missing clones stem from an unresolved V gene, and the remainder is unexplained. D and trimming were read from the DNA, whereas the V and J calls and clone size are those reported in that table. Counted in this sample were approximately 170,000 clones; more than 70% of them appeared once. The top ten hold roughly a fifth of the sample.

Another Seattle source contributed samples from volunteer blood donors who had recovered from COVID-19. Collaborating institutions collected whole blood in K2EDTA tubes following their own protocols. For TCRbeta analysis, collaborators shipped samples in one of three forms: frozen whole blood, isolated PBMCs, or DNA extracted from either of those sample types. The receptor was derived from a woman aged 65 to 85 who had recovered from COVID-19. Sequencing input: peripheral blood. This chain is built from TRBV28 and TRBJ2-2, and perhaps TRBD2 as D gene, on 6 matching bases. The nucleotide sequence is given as TGTGCCAGCAGCCCCGGAGGGCCGGACGGGGAGCTGTTTTTT. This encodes CASSPGGPDGELFF. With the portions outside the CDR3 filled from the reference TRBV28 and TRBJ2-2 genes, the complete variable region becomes DVKVTQSSRYLVKRTGEKVFLECVQDMDHENMFWYRQDPGLGLRLIYFSYDVKMKEKGDIPEGYSVSREKKERFSLILESASTNQTSMYLCASSPGGPDGELFFGEGSRLTVL.